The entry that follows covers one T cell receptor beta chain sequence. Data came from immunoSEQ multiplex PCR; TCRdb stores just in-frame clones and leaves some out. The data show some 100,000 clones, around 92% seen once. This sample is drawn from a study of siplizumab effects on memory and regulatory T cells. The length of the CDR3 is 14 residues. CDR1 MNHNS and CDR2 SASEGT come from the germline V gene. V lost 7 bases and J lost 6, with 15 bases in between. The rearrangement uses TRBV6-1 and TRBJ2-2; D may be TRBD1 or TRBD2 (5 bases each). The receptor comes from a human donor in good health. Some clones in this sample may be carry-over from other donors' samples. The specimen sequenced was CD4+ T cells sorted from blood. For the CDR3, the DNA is TGTGCCAGCATTTGGGGTGGGACGGCCGGGGAGCTGTTTTTT. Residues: CASIWGGTAGELFF.